Listed below are T cell receptor beta chains from one sample, sequenced in a study of T-cell reconstitution after alpha-beta-depleted transplantation in children. One entry per CDR3 protein, called by TCRdb with MiXCR from the PCR reads. The table has about 240,000 distinct CDR3 sequences, 12% seen once; the top ten hold roughly 2.6%. Sequenced material: PBMCs from the stem cell graft donor, taken from the stem cell graft. Receptor source: a human donor who donated a stem cell graft to a child with acute lymphoblastic leukemia. The CDR3 runs from the conserved cysteine through the conserved F or W. Each record gives: J gene, CDR3 length, D gene, V gene, CDR3 protein. A D gene is named only where the DNA matches it firmly.

TRBJ1-4,15,NA,TRBV15,CATSRYRATNEKLFF
TRBJ2-1,13,NA,TRBV7-2,CASSLESYNEQFF
TRBJ2-7,15,NA,TRBV5-1,CASSLEASSTYEQYF
TRBJ2-7,14,TRBD2,TRBV5-4,CASSPGLSDYEQYF
TRBJ2-7,14,NA,TRBV5-1,CASSLEGSSSEQYF
TRBJ2-1,14,TRBD1,TRBV28,CASSLAGQGAREFF
TRBJ1-1,13,NA,TRBV12-3/TRBV12-4,CASSWASNTEAFF
TRBJ2-1,16,TRBD2,TRBV5-6,CASSHPTAGKGNEQFF
TRBJ1-2,19,NA,TRBV6-2/TRBV6-3,CASSYSRIDLGELNYGYTF
TRBJ2-7,12,NA,TRBV29-1,CSVGVNTYEQYF
TRBJ2-6,15,NA,TRBV7-2,CASSLGGPGANVLTF
TRBJ2-7,17,TRBD2,TRBV7-6,CASSLLASLAVLREQYF
TRBJ1-6,12,NA,TRBV5-1,CASSAGDSPLHF
TRBJ1-2,14,NA,TRBV12-3/TRBV12-4,CASSPLEEGLGYTF
TRBJ2-6,13,NA,TRBV6-5,CASSLVRANVLTF
TRBJ1-5,15,NA,TRBV5-1,CASSLEGVDNQPQHF
TRBJ1-3,13,NA,TRBV28,CASSLLSGNTIYF
TRBJ1-1,13,NA,TRBV6-6,CASRDSLNTEAFF
TRBJ1-5,12,NA,TRBV27,CASRRMGQPQHF
TRBJ1-1,11,NA,TRBV29-1,CSVEGNAEAFF
TRBJ2-2,17,NA,TRBV3-1,CASSQDLRQKNTGELFF
TRBJ1-2,12,NA,TRBV28,CASSLGRDSYTF
TRBJ2-5,15,NA,TRBV7-6,CASSLVYSTGETQYF
TRBJ2-3,15,NA,TRBV7-9,CASSPSIGLGITQYF
TRBJ2-1,15,NA,TRBV18,CASSSRGLSYNEQFF
TRBJ2-5,12,NA,TRBV2,CATRGRKETQYF
TRBJ2-2,13,NA,TRBV6-4,CASSASNTGELFF
TRBJ1-5,14,NA,TRBV12-3/TRBV12-4,CASSLSLPGQPQHF
TRBJ2-7,11,TRBD1,TRBV5-1,CASTTGGEQYF
TRBJ1-5,15,TRBD1,TRBV20-1,CSALDRAGYNQPQHF
TRBJ2-1,17,TRBD2,TRBV9,CASSVDPHAGGVNEQFF
TRBJ1-5,14,NA,TRBV5-1,CASSLGLGDQPQHF
TRBJ2-1,16,TRBD2,TRBV2,CASSERRGRPYNEQFF
TRBJ2-5,16,NA,TRBV5-1,CASSILLGGLKETQYF
TRBJ1-2,14,TRBD1,TRBV5-6,CASVERGRNYGYTF
TRBJ2-1,14,TRBD2,TRBV12-3/TRBV12-4,CASSSILAGAEQFF
TRBJ2-7,16,TRBD2,TRBV28,CASSPLAGGPLNEQYF
TRBJ2-5,12,NA,TRBV29-1,CSVEYIVETQYF
TRBJ1-4,16,NA,TRBV5-5,CASSPMDKATNEKLFF
TRBJ1-1,14,TRBD1,TRBV5-1,CASSPGTANTEAFF
TRBJ1-1,13,NA,TRBV18,CASSLGPEAEAFF
TRBJ2-2,14,NA,TRBV4-3,CASSSGQTTGELFF
TRBJ1-1,14,NA,TRBV3-1,CASSLGPNTPRAFF
TRBJ1-5,14,TRBD1,TRBV6-2/TRBV6-3,CASSPTPVTGEGHF
TRBJ2-1,16,NA,TRBV5-1,CASSLEPTDRYNEQFF
TRBJ2-7,14,NA,TRBV29-1,CSVERTGDLYEQYF
TRBJ2-7,14,NA,TRBV27,CASSSSGPVSEQYF
TRBJ1-2,12,NA,TRBV6-6,CAIQVEPPGYTF
TRBJ2-5,13,TRBD1,TRBV7-2,CASSSTGEETQYF
TRBJ2-7,14,NA,TRBV10-3,CATLPKGISYEQYF